This entry is about one T cell receptor (beta chain). CD45RO/CCR7/CD25/CD127/CD95/CD27 sorting isolated CD4+ naive, central memory, regulatory and stem cell-like memory cells. The data derive from a study of beta chain features in type 1 diabetes. The whole isolated RNA underwent reverse transcription, so sequencing captured expressed TCRB transcripts. Deep immunoSEQ sequencing covered naive, central memory and regulatory T cell samples. Assay used: immunoSEQ multiplex PCR; TCRdb lists only in-frame clones, some missing. The table lists about half a million clones, roughly 11% of them singletons. Trimming removed 0 bases at V and 4 bases at J, with 10 bases between. CDR3 length: 15 residues. CDR1 is LGHNA, CDR2 YNFKEQ, per germline.

This receptor was identified in a woman aged 18-30 years in good health. This chain joins TRBV4-2 and TRBJ1-3; TRBD1 might be the D (5 bases). The sequencing input was naive CD4+ T cells from blood. In DNA, the CDR3 is TGTGCCAGCAGCCAAGATCGGGGCCGCGGAAACACCATATATTTT. This gives the protein CASSQDRGRGNTIYF.